Sequencing of this T cell receptor beta chain was carried out in a study of early T cells in non-severe SARS-CoV-2 infection. Study overall: Whole-blood bulk RNA, unsorted, was sequenced, and chains were unpaired. Study-wide results and limits: Anti-spike CD8 specificities were favored by VDJdb matching, whose results missed private and CD4 specificities.

This clonotype showed up just a few times. Antigen specificity is unknown. Individual cDNA molecules received unique molecular identifiers. TCRdb recomputed calls from the 5' RACE reads with MiXCR, one row per CDR3 protein. Among more than 95,000 distinct CDR3 sequences listed, approximately 10% were seen once. This TCR was recovered from an adult who was a healthcare worker with PCR-confirmed SARS-CoV-2 infection or an uninfected control (not recorded which). The sequencing here drew on whole blood, taken at baseline.

CDR3 sequence (DNA): TGTGCCAGCAGTGCGCTGGGGGCGGGCAATGAGCAGTTCTTC. This sequence encodes CASSALGAGNEQFF. The chain uses TRBV6-1 and TRBJ2-1; the D gene is possibly TRBD1 (6 bases). Germline lookup yields CDR1 MNHNS and CDR2 SASEGT. Trimming pared 4 bases from V and 6 bases from J, leaving 13 bases between. CDR3 size: 14 residues.